The sequence of this TCR beta chain was determined in a study of cytomegalovirus exposure and HLA in healthy donors. The PCR contained 60 Vbeta and 13 Jbeta primers. The protocol was immunoSEQ multiplex PCR, while the TCRdb copy is restricted to in-frame clones and leaves out a portion. This table has 150,000 to 200,000 clones, around 81% appearing once. Germline V gene lookup returns CDR1 SQVTM and CDR2 ANQGSEA. CDR3 size: 13 residues. V dropped 4 bases and J dropped 5; count of bases not matched to a gene: 5. The sample comprised PBMCs. This TCR was sampled from a man aged 18 to 35 in good health and CMV-seronegative. The chain is built from TRBV29-1 and TRBJ2-7; 10 bases line up with TRBD1. The CDR3 DNA sequence: TGCAGCGTTGTGGGACAGGGGTCCAACGAGCAGTACTTC. Translated, it gives CSVVGQGSNEQYF.